These 22 T cell receptor beta chains originate from one sample sequenced in a study of shared clonotypes between healthy human individuals. Method: immunoSEQ multiplex PCR; TCRdb's copy keeps in-frame clones and lacks some. The sample carries more than 450,000 clones, around 74% recorded once. Sequencing input: PBMCs. These receptor sequences come from a woman aged 40 to 50 in good health. Some clones in this sample may be carry-over from other donors' samples.

This rearrangement joins TRBV12-5 to TRBJ2-2; 8 bases are shared with TRBD1. The CDR3 covers 21 residues. CDR1 is LGHNT and CDR2 is FRNRAP in the germline V gene. J gave up 6 bases and V 2 bases, and 23 bases lay outside the gene matches. CDR3 sequence (DNA): TGTGCTAGTGGTTTGACCAAGACAGGGGCGACGCTAATTAAAGGGCCCGGGGAGCTGTTTTTT. This encodes CASGLTKTGATLIKGPGELFF.

The chain has TRBV10-3 and TRBJ2-3; D possibly matches TRBD1 or TRBD2 (6 bases each). Germline lookup yields CDR1 ENHRY and CDR2 SYGVKD. Between the trimmed V and J ends, which lost 0 bases and 2 bases, there was a span of 15 bases. CDR3 length equals 17 residues. For the CDR3, the DNA is TGTGCCATCAGTGAGTCGGGGGCGGGATATAACACAGATACGCAGTATTTT. It encodes CAISESGAGYNTDTQYF.

The sample holds many counts of this clone. Other nucleotide sequences in the sample specify the same CDR3. The chain recombines TRBV7-3 with TRBJ2-2; 7 nucleotides agree with TRBD2. CDR1 is SGHTA and CDR2 is FQGTGA in the germline V gene. There are 14 residues in the CDR3. V was pared by 3 bases and J by 2 bases, with 0 bases of the junction left unmatched. The CDR3 DNA follows: TGTGCCAGCAGCTTGGGACTAAACACCGGGGAGCTGTTTTTT. Its translation is CASSLGLNTGELFF.

The chain couples TRBV11-1 to TRBJ2-3, with 8 bases lining up with TRBD2. This CDR3 has 15 amino acids. The trim removed 5 bases at V and 13 bases at J, leaving 17 bases unmatched. Germline V gene sequence: CDR1 SGHAT, CDR2 FQDESV (reference sequence). CDR3 DNA: TGTGCCAGCAGCCCCCATAGCGGGGCCCACTCTCAGGAGTATTTT. Its translation is CASSPHSGAHSQEYF.

The chain links TRBV9 to TRBJ2-1; D is uncertain. V was shortened by 0 bases and J by 7 bases, with 5 bases between the two germline ends. Germline CDR1 and CDR2: SGDLS and YYNGEE. CDR3 length equals 12 residues. The CDR3 sequence: CASSVVLNEQFF. Written as DNA, the CDR3 is TGTGCCAGCAGCGTAGTGTTGAATGAGCAGTTCTTC.

The CDR3 spells CASSFRSSGSIGELFF. CDR3 sequence (DNA): TGTGCCAGCAGCTTTCGGTCCAGCGGGAGTATCGGGGAGCTGTTTTTT. The V call is TRBV7-9, the J call TRBJ2-2, with TRBD2 identical over 8 bases. CDR1 is SEHNR and CDR2 is FQNEAQ in the germline V gene (reference sequence). V trimming: 3 bases; J trimming: 7 bases; junction bases outside the gene matches: 10. The CDR3 has 16 residues. Full variable domain (missing parts from reference TRBV7-9 and TRBJ2-2): DTGVSQNPRHKITKRGQNVTFRCDPISEHNRLYWYRQTLGQGPEFLTYFQNEAQLEKSRLLSDRFSAERPKGSFSTLEIQRTEQGDSAMYLCASSFRSSGSIGELFFGEGSRLTVL.

This rearrangement joins TRBV7-2 to TRBJ2-3, with no clear D. Trimming took 1 base from V and 4 from J, leaving 12 bases between them. The V gene's germline CDR1 is SGHTA and CDR2 FQGNSA. This CDR3 contains 15 residues. As DNA, the CDR3 is TGTGCCAGCAGCTTAGATCGCGGATGGGCAGATACGCAGTATTTT. Protein: CASSLDRGWADTQYF.

J is TRBJ2-7 and V is TRBV2; D is undetermined. The germline gives CDR1 SNHLY, CDR2 FYNNEI. There are 12 residues in the CDR3. The V end lost 8 bases, the J end lost 4 bases, and 12 bases lay between the germline ends. The CDR3 coding sequence is TGTGCCAGCGGAGTCCTCAAGTACGAGCAGTACTTC. Translated: CASGVLKYEQYF.

The chain carries TRBV4-3 and TRBJ2-6; TRBD1 matches at 7 bases. The junction had 3 bases not matched to a gene; V was cut back by 4 bases and J by 0 bases. CDR3 length: 16 amino acids. The germline V gene has CDR1 LGHNA and CDR2 YSLEER. The DNA of the CDR3 is TGCGCCAGCAGCCTTCGACAGGGCTCTGGGGCCAACGTCCTGACTTTC. Protein product: CASSLRQGSGANVLTF.

The chain combines TRBV11-3 with TRBJ2-1, with TRBD2 matching 11 bases. The CDR3 is made up of 15 amino acids. V lost 1 base, J lost 8 bases, and 4 bases stayed unmatched. Germline values: CDR1 SGHNT, CDR2 YENEEA. DNA of the CDR3: TGTGCCAGCAGCTTAGGACTAGCGGGATCCGATGAGCAGTTCTTC. Amino acid sequence: CASSLGLAGSDEQFF.

In this sample, this clone turned up a few times. The chain links TRBV7-2 to TRBJ1-1; unclear D gene. The germline gives CDR1 SGHTA, CDR2 FQGNSA. CDR3 length equals 13 residues. Trimming removed 5 bases from V and 6 bases from J, with 13 bases in between. CDR3 sequence reads: CASSQQSGAEAFF. The DNA for the CDR3 is TGTGCCAGCAGCCAGCAGTCCGGCGCTGAAGCTTTCTTT. Drawing the rest from reference TRBV7-2 and TRBJ1-1, the complete variable domain is GAGVSQSPSNKVTEKGKDVELRCDPISGHTALYWYRQSLGQGLEFLIYFQGNSAPDKSGLPSDRFSAERTGGSVSTLTIQRTQQEDSAVYLCASSQQSGAEAFFGQGTRLTVV.

This chain links TRBV30 with TRBJ2-1; 7 nucleotides line up with TRBD2. Looked up from germline, CDR1 is GTSNPN and CDR2 is SVGIG (reference sequence). The CDR3 totals 13 residues. J gave up 9 bases and V 2 bases, and 7 bases lay outside the gene matches. The CDR3 DNA sequence: TGTGCCTGGAGTAGGCGGGGGAATAGTGAGCAGTTCTTC. It is translated as CAWSRRGNSEQFF.

For the CDR3, the DNA is TGTGCCAGTAGTGGTATAGGGACAGGGGGCATTAGGGCTGGTCAGCCCCAGCATTTT. It specifies CASSGIGTGGIRAGQPQHF. This sequence joins TRBV19 and TRBJ1-5; 12 nucleotides match TRBD1. Trimming cost V 5 bases and J 6 bases; bases outside gene matches: 17. This CDR3 is 19 amino acids long. The germline V gene encodes CDR1 LNHDA and CDR2 SQIVND (reference sequence).

V is TRBV19 and J is TRBJ1-1, with 7 nucleotides matching TRBD1. Losses at the gene ends were 4 bases for V and 8 bases for J; bases not matched to a gene: 10. This CDR3 spans 14 amino acids. Germline CDR1 and CDR2: LNHDA and SQIVND (reference sequence). CDR3 in DNA: TGTGCCAGTAGTAAAGGACAGGCGAGCTTAGAAGCTTTCTTT. It is translated as CASSKGQASLEAFF.

This clone was detected once. This chain joins TRBV5-1 and TRBJ2-2; D is perhaps TRBD2 (6 bases). CDR1 and CDR2 from the germline V gene are SGHRS and YFSETQ. V was pared by 6 bases and J by 4 bases, with 13 bases between. The CDR3 is 14 residues long. The CDR3 nucleotides read TGCGCCAGCACGCGGGACGGAAGCACCGGGGAGCTGTTTTTT. Its translation is CASTRDGSTGELFF.

V gene TRBV7-8 combines with J gene TRBJ2-5; TRBD1 is a possible D gene (5 bases). Germline V CDR1 and CDR2: SGHVS, FQNEAQ. The germline V and J ends were trimmed by 3 bases and 5 bases, with 10 bases remaining between them. The CDR3 consists of 13 residues. CDR3 residues: CASSFQGQETQYF. DNA for the CDR3: TGTGCCAGCAGCTTCCAGGGTCAGGAGACCCAGTACTTC.

CDR3 DNA sequence: TGTGCCAGCAGCTTTTTAGCGGGACGAAGCCTAGGGAACTACGAGCAGTACTTC. This translates into CASSFLAGRSLGNYEQYF. This rearrangement joins TRBV7-9 to TRBJ2-7, with 8 bases fitting TRBD2. Per germline, CDR1 SEHNR and CDR2 FQNEAQ (reference sequence). After removal of 3 bases from V and 3 bases from J, the junction contained 16 bases not matched to a gene. There are 18 residues in the CDR3.

V usage is TRBV6-5 and J usage is TRBJ1-1; TRBD1 matches at 7 bases. V was pared by 4 bases and J by 1 base, with 3 bases of the junction left unmatched. Germline values: CDR1 MNHEY, CDR2 SVGAGI. The length of the CDR3 is 14 residues. The CDR3 nucleotides are TGTGCCAGCAGTTTCAGGACAGGGAACACTGAAGCTTTCTTT. Its protein product is CASSFRTGNTEAFF.

The genes are TRBV27 and TRBJ2-5, with TRBD1 matching 7 bases. CDR1 and CDR2 (germline): MNHEY, SMNVEV (reference sequence). V shed 3 bases, J shed 5 bases, and the junction held 6 bases outside the gene matches. The CDR3 is 14 amino acids. The CDR3 DNA reads TGTGCCAGCAGTTTCGACAGGGCTTTGGAGACCCAGTACTTC. It codes for CASSFDRALETQYF.

The chain employs TRBV5-1 and TRBJ1-3; D is ambiguous. Germline CDR1 is SGHRS and CDR2 is YFSETQ. The CDR3 spans 15 residues. V was trimmed by 0 bases and J by 0 bases, leaving 7 bases between them. CDR3: CASSLEAASGNTIYF. For the CDR3, the DNA is TGCGCCAGCAGCTTGGAGGCAGCCTCTGGAAACACCATATATTTT.

The gene calls are TRBV9 and TRBJ1-1; D gene ambiguous. The CDR3 has 14 residues. V was pared by 4 bases and J by 1 base, with 11 bases between. Germline CDR1 is SGDLS and CDR2 is YYNGEE. The CDR3 coding sequence is TGTGCCAGCAGCTTCTCCCCCCAGAACACTGAAGCTTTCTTT. Its translation: CASSFSPQNTEAFF.

The chain uses TRBV5-6 and TRBJ2-1; TRBD2 agrees at 11 bases. With V trimmed by 4 bases and J by 6 bases, 12 bases remained unmatched. Germline CDR1 and CDR2: SGHDT and YYEEEE. The CDR3 contains 17 residues. CDR3 region: CASSTGTSGLLGNEQFF. The CDR3 region has the DNA TGTGCCAGCAGCACCGGGACTAGCGGTTTACTTGGCAATGAGCAGTTCTTC.